This is a list of T cell receptor beta chains from one sample in a study of blood T cell repertoires in COVID-19. Sequencing used immunoSEQ multiplex PCR; TCRdb keeps in-frame clones, though not all of them. The table lists roughly 300,000 clones, about four fifths of them singletons. The material sequenced was peripheral blood. Every receptor here comes from a human donor with COVID-19, enrolled during active disease. The donor label of this sample is uncertain. The CDR3 runs from the conserved cysteine through the conserved F or W. Fields, in order: CDR3 protein, CDR3 DNA, clone size, J gene, V gene, D gene. D genes are given only for firm matches. Some rows have no size entry. The others give once, few or many, or a class for an expanded clone.

CDR3 protein: CASSSSGEVSVGYTF
CDR3 DNA: TGTGCCAGCAGCTCCTCAGGGGAAGTGAGTGTTGGCTACACCTTC
clone size: .
J gene: TRBJ1-2
V gene: TRBV9
D gene: .

CDR3 protein: CASKVGGASYEQYF
CDR3 DNA: TGTGCCAGCAAGGTGGGCGGGGCGTCCTACGAGCAGTACTTC
clone size: .
J gene: TRBJ2-7
V gene: TRBV6-5
D gene: .

CDR3 protein: CAWSVQGSGTGGSGERYF
CDR3 DNA: TGTGCCTGGAGTGTACAGGGTTCGGGGACAGGGGGTTCTGGGGAGAGGTATTTT
clone size: .
J gene: TRBJ2-3
V gene: TRBV30
D gene: TRBD1

CDR3 protein: CASSPTSGASYNEQFF
CDR3 DNA: TGTGCCAGCAGCCCGACTAGCGGGGCCTCCTACAATGAGCAGTTCTTC
clone size: .
J gene: TRBJ2-1
V gene: TRBV27
D gene: TRBD2

CDR3 protein: CASSRDRDYGYTF
CDR3 DNA: TGTGCCAGCAGTCGGGACAGGGACTATGGCTACACCTTC
clone size: .
J gene: TRBJ1-2
V gene: TRBV28
D gene: TRBD1

CDR3 protein: CASSGSQSGSEKLFF
CDR3 DNA: TGTGCCAGCAGCGGGTCCCAGTCGGGGAGTGAAAAACTGTTTTTT
clone size: .
J gene: TRBJ1-4
V gene: TRBV5-4
D gene: .

CDR3 protein: CSARQGPLNTEAFF
CDR3 DNA: TGCAGCGCTCGACAGGGCCCCCTGAACACTGAAGCTTTCTTT
clone size: .
J gene: TRBJ1-1
V gene: TRBV29-1
D gene: TRBD1

CDR3 protein: CASSLTTSGYNEQFF
CDR3 DNA: TGTGCCAGCAGCTTAACGACTAGCGGCTACAATGAGCAGTTCTTC
clone size: once
J gene: TRBJ2-1
V gene: TRBV7-3
D gene: TRBD2

CDR3 protein: CASSFAIQGAHGYTF
CDR3 DNA: TGTGCCAGCAGCTTCGCCATACAGGGGGCTCATGGCTACACCTTC
clone size: .
J gene: TRBJ1-2
V gene: TRBV7-9
D gene: TRBD1

CDR3 protein: CASSIYSGGSSGANVLTF
CDR3 DNA: TGTGCCAGTAGTATATACTCAGGGGGGAGCTCTGGGGCCAACGTCCTGACTTTC
clone size: .
J gene: TRBJ2-6
V gene: TRBV19
D gene: .